Below are 13 T cell receptor beta chains sequenced from a single sample in a study of CD8 T cells in Susac syndrome. The RNA input was about 0.5 to 1 ug, and it was reverse transcribed with random hexamers. TCRdb called the immunoSEQ multiplex PCR reads again in MiXCR, with one record for every CDR3 protein. The sample includes hundreds of thousands of distinct CDR3 sequences, about 93% of them seen just once. Sequencing was carried out using CD4+ T cells from PBMCs. The source is a human donor with multiple sclerosis.

This chain joins TRBV30 and TRBJ2-1, with 7 bases aligning to TRBD1. V lost 1 base and J lost 9; bases outside the gene matches: 9. There are 14 residues in the CDR3. CDR1 is GTSNPN and CDR2 is SVGIG in the germline V gene (reference sequence). CDR3 region: CAWSERGQVFEQFF. DNA for the CDR3: TGTGCCTGGAGTGAAAGGGGGCAGGTATTTGAGCAGTTCTTC.

The chain carries TRBV20-1 and TRBJ2-5, with TRBD2 as a possible D gene (6 bases). Looked up from germline, CDR1 is DFQATT and CDR2 is SNEGSKA (reference sequence). This CDR3 is built from 15 residues. Trimming pared 0 bases from V and 5 bases from J, leaving 16 bases between. The CDR3 loop is CSARDLAGSPETQYF. As DNA, the CDR3 is TGCAGTGCTAGAGATCTGGCGGGGTCTCCCGAGACCCAGTACTTC.

This sequence joins TRBV5-4 and TRBJ2-3, with TRBD2 identical over 11 bases. The CDR3 length is 16 residues. The ends lost 0 bases at V and 0 bases at J; junction bases unmatched: 0. CDR1 is SGHNT, CDR2 YYREEE, per germline (reference sequence). The CDR3 sequence: CASSLGTSGSTDTQYF. The CDR3 nucleotides are TGTGCCAGCAGCTTGGGGACTAGCGGGAGCACAGATACGCAGTATTTT.

The rearrangement links TRBV12-3 or TRBV12-4 to TRBJ1-3; perhaps TRBD1 as D (6 bases). V lost 1 base, J lost 9 bases, and 13 bases lay in between. The CDR3 length is 14 residues. CDR3 nucleotide sequence: TGTGCCAGCAGTTTAGAACACAGGGCGAGCACCATATATTTT. Translation: CASSLEHRASTIYF.

This sequence joins TRBV5-1 and TRBJ1-1; 10 bases map to TRBD1. V trimming: 6 bases; J trimming: 3 bases; junction bases outside the gene matches: 5. Germline loops: CDR1 SGHRS, CDR2 YFSETQ. The CDR3 totals 14 residues. CDR3 in DNA: TGCGCCAGCACCGAGACAGGGGGCTACACTGAAGCTTTCTTT. This encodes CASTETGGYTEAFF.

The chain combines TRBV7-2 with TRBJ2-5, with D possibly matching TRBD1 (6 bases). CDR3 size: 15 residues. Trimming shortened V by 5 bases and J by 2 bases, and 15 bases separated the two germline ends. CDR1 is SGHTA, CDR2 FQGNSA, per germline. The CDR3 DNA sequence: TGTGCCAGCAGCAGAAACAGGGCGACTCAAGAGACCCAGTACTTC. This codes for CASSRNRATQETQYF.

CDR3 sequence (DNA): TGTGCCAGTCGAAGGGCACATCGGGGCCGGGTGAACACTGAAGCTTTCTTT. Translating gives CASRRAHRGRVNTEAFF. The chain joins TRBV19 to TRBJ1-1; D may be TRBD1 (5 bases). Germline V lookup: CDR1 LNHDA, CDR2 SQIVND (reference sequence). This CDR3 has 17 amino acids. V was cut by 8 bases and J by 0 bases, with 22 bases left in between.

The chain couples TRBV29-1 to TRBJ2-1; a weak D match, TRBD1 (5 bases). In germline, CDR1 is SQVTM, CDR2 ANQGSEA. Trimming took off 5 bases at V and 6 bases at J, with 14 bases between the two ends. The CDR3 consists of 13 residues. For the CDR3, the DNA is TGCAGCGTTCCTCAGGGTTCCGGCAATGAGCAGTTCTTC. This translates into CSVPQGSGNEQFF.

This sequence joins TRBV5-1 and TRBJ1-6; perhaps TRBD1 as D (5 bases). This CDR3 contains 15 residues. Trimming shortened V by 0 bases and J by 10 bases, and 14 bases separated the two germline ends. The V gene's germline CDR1 is SGHRS and CDR2 YFSETQ. CDR3 protein: CASSLEGREQSPLHF. In nucleotides, the CDR3 is TGCGCCAGCAGCTTGGAGGGCAGGGAACAGTCACCCCTCCACTTT.

This chain joins TRBV29-1 and TRBJ2-7; unclear D gene. The length of the CDR3 is 13 residues. Trimming took off 0 bases at V and 3 bases at J, with 9 bases between the two ends. Germline V lookup: CDR1 SQVTM, CDR2 ANQGSEA. CDR3 amino acids: CSVEDWVGYEQYF. CDR3 sequence (DNA): TGCAGCGTTGAAGATTGGGTAGGCTACGAGCAGTACTTC.

The chain is built from TRBV29-1 and TRBJ2-3; 12 nucleotides match TRBD2. Germline V lookup: CDR1 SQVTM, CDR2 ANQGSEA. The J segment lost 0 bases and the V segment lost 6 bases, leaving 10 bases of the junction unmatched. This CDR3 has 17 residues. This CDR3 is CSVDTSGRLSSTDTQYF. In nucleotides, the CDR3 is TGCAGCGTAGATACTAGCGGGAGGCTCTCTAGCACAGATACGCAGTATTTT.

The rearrangement uses TRBV5-4 and TRBJ1-1; D is unclear. The germline V and J ends were trimmed by 2 bases and 1 base, with 9 bases remaining between them. There are 14 residues in the CDR3. Germline lookup yields CDR1 SGHNT and CDR2 YYREEE (reference sequence). The CDR3 loop is CASSFPGRNTEAFF. The CDR3 DNA is TGTGCCAGCAGCTTCCCTGGACGGAACACTGAAGCTTTCTTT.

The J gene is TRBJ2-1, the V gene TRBV24-1; D remains unclear. The CDR3 is made up of 11 amino acids. CDR1 is KGHDR, CDR2 SFDVKD, per germline. Trimming took off 9 bases at V and 5 bases at J, with 7 bases between the two ends. CDR3 nucleotides: TGTGCCACCGGAGTAAACAATGAGCAGTTCTTC. Translation gives CATGVNNEQFF.